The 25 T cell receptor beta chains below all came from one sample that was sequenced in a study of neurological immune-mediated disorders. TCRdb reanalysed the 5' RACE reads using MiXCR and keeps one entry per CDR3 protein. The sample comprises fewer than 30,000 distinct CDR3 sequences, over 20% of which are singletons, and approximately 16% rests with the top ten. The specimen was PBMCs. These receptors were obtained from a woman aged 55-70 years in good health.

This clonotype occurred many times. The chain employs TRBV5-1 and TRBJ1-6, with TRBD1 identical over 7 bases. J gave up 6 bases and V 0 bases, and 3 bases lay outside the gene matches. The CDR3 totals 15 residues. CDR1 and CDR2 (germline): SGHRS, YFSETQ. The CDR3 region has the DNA TGCGCCAGCAGCTTGGCGGGACAGCTTAATTCACCCCTCCACTTT. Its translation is CASSLAGQLNSPLHF.

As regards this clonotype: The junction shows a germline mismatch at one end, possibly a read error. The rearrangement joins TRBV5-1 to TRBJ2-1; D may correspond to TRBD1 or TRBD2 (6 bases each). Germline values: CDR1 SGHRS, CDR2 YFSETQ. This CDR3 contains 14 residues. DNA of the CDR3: TGCGCCAGCTGCTTGGATGGGGGGCGCAATGAGCAGTTCTTC. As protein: CASCLDGGRNEQFF.

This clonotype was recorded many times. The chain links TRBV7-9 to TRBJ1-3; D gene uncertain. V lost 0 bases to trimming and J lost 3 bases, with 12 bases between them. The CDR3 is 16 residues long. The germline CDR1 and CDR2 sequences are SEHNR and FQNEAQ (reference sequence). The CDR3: CASSLATQTIGNTIYF. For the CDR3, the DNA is TGTGCCAGCAGCTTAGCCACACAGACCATTGGAAACACCATATATTTT.

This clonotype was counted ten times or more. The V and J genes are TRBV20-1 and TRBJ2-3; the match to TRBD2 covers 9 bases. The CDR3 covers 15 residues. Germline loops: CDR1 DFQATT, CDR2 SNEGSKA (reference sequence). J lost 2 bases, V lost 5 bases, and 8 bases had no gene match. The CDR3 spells CSASLTSGFTDTQYF. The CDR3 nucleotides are TGCAGTGCTTCTCTGACTAGCGGTTTCACAGATACGCAGTATTTT.

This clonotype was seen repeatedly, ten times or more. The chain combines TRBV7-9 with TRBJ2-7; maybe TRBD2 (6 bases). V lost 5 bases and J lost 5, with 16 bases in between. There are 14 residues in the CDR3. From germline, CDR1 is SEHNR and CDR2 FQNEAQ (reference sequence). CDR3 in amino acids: CASSRMEGLNEQYF. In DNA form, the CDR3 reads TGTGCCAGCAGCCGTATGGAGGGGTTGAACGAGCAGTACTTC.

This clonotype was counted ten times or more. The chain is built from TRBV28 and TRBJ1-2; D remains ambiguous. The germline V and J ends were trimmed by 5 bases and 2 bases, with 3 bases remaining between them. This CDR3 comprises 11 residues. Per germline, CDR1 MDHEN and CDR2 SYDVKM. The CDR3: CASSLNYGYTF. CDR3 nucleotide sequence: TGTGCCAGCAGTCTCAACTATGGCTACACCTTC.

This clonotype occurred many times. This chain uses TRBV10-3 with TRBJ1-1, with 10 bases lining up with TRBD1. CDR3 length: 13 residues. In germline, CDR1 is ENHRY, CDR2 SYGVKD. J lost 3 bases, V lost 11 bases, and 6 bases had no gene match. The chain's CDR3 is CAARTGGYTEAFF. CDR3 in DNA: TGTGCCGCCCGGACAGGGGGATACACTGAAGCTTTCTTT.

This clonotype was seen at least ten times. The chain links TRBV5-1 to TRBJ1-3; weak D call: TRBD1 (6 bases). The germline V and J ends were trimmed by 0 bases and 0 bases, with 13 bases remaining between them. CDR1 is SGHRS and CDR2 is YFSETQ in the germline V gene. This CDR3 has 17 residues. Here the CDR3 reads CASSLGPTGSSGNTIYF. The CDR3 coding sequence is TGCGCCAGCAGCTTGGGGCCCACAGGGAGCTCTGGAAACACCATATATTTT.

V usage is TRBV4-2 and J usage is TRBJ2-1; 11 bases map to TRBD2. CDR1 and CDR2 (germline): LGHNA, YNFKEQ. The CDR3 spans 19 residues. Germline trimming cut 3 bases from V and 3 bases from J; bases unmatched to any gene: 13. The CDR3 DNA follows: TGTGCCAGCAGCCATCCCTCCAGGGGACTAGCGGAAAACTACAATGAGCAGTTCTTC. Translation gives CASSHPSRGLAENYNEQFF.

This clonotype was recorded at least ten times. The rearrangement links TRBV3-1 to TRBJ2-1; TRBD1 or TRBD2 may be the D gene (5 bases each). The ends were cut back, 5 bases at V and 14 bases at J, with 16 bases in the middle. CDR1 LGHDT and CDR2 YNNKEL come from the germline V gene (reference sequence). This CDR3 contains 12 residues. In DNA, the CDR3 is TGTGCCAGCAGCTCACCGGGAACAGGCAAGTTCTTC. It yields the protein CASSSPGTGKFF.

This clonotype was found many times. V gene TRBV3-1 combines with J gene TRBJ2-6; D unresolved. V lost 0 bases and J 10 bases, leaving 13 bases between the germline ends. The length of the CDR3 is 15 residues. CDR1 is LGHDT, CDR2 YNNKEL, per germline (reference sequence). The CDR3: CASSQEATPPNVLTF. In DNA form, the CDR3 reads TGTGCCAGCAGCCAAGAGGCGACTCCTCCGAACGTCCTGACTTTC.

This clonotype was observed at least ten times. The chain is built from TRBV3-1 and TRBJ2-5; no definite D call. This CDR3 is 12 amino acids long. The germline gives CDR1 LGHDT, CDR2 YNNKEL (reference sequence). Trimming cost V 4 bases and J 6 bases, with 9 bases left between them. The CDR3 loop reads CASSPRWQTQYF. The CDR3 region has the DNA TGTGCCAGCAGCCCAAGGTGGCAGACCCAGTACTTC.

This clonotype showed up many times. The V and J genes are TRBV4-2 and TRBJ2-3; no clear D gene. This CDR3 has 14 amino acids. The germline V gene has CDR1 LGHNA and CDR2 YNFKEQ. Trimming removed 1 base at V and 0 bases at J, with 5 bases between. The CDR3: CASSQAGSTDTQYF. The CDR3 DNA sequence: TGTGCCAGCAGCCAAGCGGGTAGCACAGATACGCAGTATTTT.

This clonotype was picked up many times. CDR3 loop: CASSLAWTGDNEQFF. The CDR3 bases are TGTGCCAGCAGCTTAGCTTGGACAGGGGACAATGAGCAGTTCTTC. The rearrangement uses TRBV7-2 and TRBJ2-1; 9 bases agree with TRBD1. Germline values: CDR1 SGHTA, CDR2 FQGNSA. The CDR3 consists of 15 residues. Trimming cost V 0 bases and J 5 bases; bases outside gene matches: 2.

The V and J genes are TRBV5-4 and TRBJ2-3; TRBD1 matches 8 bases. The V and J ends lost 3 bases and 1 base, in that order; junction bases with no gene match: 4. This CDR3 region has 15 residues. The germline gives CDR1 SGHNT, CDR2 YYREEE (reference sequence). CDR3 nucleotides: TGTGCCAGCAGCTCCGAACAGGGGGGCACAGATACGCAGTATTTT. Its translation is CASSSEQGGTDTQYF.

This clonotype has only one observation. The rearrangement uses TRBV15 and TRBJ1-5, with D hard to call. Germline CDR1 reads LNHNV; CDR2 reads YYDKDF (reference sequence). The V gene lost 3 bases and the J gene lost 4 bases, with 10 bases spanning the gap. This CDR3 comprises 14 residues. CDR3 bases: TGTGCCACCAGCAGCGGACGGATTAATCAGCCCCAGCATTTT. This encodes CATSSGRINQPQHF. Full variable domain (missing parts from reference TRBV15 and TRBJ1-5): DAMVIQNPRYQVTQFGKPVTLSCSQTLNHNVMYWYQQKSSQAPKLLFHYYDKDFNNEADTPDNFQSRRPNTSFCFLDIRSPGLGDTAMYLCATSSGRINQPQHFGDGTRLSIL.

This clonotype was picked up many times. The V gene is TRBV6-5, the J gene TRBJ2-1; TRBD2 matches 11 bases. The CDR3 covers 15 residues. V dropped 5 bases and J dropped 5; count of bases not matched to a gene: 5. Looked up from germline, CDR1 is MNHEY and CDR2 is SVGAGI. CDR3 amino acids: CASSGGTSGHNEQFF. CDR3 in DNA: TGTGCCAGCAGTGGAGGGACTAGCGGTCACAATGAGCAGTTCTTC.

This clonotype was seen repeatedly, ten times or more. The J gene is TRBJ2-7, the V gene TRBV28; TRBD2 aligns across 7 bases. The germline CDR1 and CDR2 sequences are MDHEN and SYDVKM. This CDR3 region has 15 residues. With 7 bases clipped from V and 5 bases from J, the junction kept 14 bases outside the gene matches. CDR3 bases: TGTGCCAGCACTCTCTGGGGGGGAGGGCTGAACGAGCAGTACTTC. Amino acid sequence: CASTLWGGGLNEQYF.

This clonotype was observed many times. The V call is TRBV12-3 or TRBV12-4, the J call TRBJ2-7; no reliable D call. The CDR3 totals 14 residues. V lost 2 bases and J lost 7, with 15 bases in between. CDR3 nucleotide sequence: TGTGCCAGCAGTTTATGGGCTTCCACCGGGGAGCAGTACTTC. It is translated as CASSLWASTGEQYF.

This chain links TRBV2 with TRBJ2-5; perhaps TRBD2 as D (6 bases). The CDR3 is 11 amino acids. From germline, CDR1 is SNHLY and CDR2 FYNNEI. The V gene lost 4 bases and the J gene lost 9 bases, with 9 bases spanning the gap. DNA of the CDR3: TGTGCCAGCAGTGGGGACTTTCCCCAGTACTTC. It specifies CASSGDFPQYF.

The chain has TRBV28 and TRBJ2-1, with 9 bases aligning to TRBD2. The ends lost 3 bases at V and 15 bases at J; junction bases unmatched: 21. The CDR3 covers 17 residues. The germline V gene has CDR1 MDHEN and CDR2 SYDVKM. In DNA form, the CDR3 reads TGTGCCAGCAGTTTTCCCCTGTCGGATGGCGGGGGGGGACCAACGTTCTTC. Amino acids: CASSFPLSDGGGGPTFF.

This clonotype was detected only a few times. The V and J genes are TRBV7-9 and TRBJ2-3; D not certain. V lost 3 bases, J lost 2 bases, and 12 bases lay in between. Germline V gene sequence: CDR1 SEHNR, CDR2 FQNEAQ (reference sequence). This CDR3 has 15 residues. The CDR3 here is CASSFLISTTDTQYF. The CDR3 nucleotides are TGTGCCAGCAGCTTCCTGATTTCTACCACAGATACGCAGTATTTT.

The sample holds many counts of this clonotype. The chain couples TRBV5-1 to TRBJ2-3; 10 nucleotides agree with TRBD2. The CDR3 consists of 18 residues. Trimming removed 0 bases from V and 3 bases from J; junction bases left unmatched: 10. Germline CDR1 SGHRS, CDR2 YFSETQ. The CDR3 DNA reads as TGCGCCAGCAGCTTGGTAGTAAGCGGGAGGGCCAGGACAGATACGCAGTATTTT. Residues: CASSLVVSGRARTDTQYF.

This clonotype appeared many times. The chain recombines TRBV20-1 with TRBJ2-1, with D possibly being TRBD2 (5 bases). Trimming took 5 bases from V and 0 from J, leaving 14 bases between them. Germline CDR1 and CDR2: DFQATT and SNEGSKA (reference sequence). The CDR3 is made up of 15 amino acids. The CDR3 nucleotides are TGCAGTGCTTCCTTGGGGAGTAGCTCCTACAATGAGCAGTTCTTC. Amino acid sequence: CSASLGSSSYNEQFF.

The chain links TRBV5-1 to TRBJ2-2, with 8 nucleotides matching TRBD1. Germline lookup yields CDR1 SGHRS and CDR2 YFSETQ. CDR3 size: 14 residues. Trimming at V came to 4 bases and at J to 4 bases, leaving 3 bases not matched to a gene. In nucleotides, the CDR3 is TGCGCCAGCAGCCGGGGACAGGCCACCGGGGAGCTGTTTTTT. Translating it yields CASSRGQATGELFF.